These 5 T cell receptor beta chains came from one sample sequenced in a study of stem cell transplantation in POMP-related autoinflammatory disease. Assay used: immunoSEQ multiplex PCR; TCRdb lists only in-frame clones, some missing. This table holds about 32,000 clones, 70% to 90% found once. Here the sequenced sample was CD4+ T cells from PBMCs, taken before stem cell transplantation. The receptor source for this set is a human donor with POMP-related autoinflammation and immune dysregulation (PRAID).

The CDR3 DNA reads as TGTGCCAGCAGTCATTCGCGGGAGGGCCTAAAATACGAGCAGTACTTC. Its protein is CASSHSREGLKYEQYF. The gene calls are TRBV7-9 and TRBJ2-7; TRBD2 aligns across 9 bases. Germline V gene sequence: CDR1 SEHNR, CDR2 FQNEAQ (reference sequence). CDR3 length: 16 amino acids. V lost 6 bases and J lost 4; bases outside the gene matches: 13.

The J gene is TRBJ1-1, the V gene TRBV27; the D is unclear. Germline-derived CDR1 and CDR2 are MNHEY and SMNVEV (reference sequence). V dropped 8 bases and J dropped 0 bases, with 10 bases sitting between them. The CDR3 length is 13 residues. CDR3 amino acids: CASGRNMNTEAFF. CDR3 bases: TGTGCCAGCGGCAGAAACATGAACACTGAAGCTTTCTTT.

This clone has only a few counts. The rearrangement uses TRBV9 and TRBJ1-2; D call uncertain. Germline V lookup: CDR1 SGDLS, CDR2 YYNGEE. CDR3 size: 13 residues. V lost 0 bases, J lost 0 bases, and 3 bases lay in between. CDR3 coding DNA: TGTGCCAGCAGCGTAGGTTCTAACTATGGCTACACCTTC. Its translation: CASSVGSNYGYTF.

This chain links TRBV5-1 with TRBJ2-5; D call uncertain. V lost 4 bases and J 5 bases, leaving 15 bases between the germline ends. The CDR3 runs 14 residues. Germline lookup yields CDR1 SGHRS and CDR2 YFSETQ. CDR3: CASSIKVPGETQYF. CDR3 DNA sequence: TGCGCCAGCAGCATAAAAGTCCCCGGGGAGACCCAGTACTTC.

The genes are TRBV28 and TRBJ1-2; perhaps TRBD1 as D (5 bases). This CDR3 comprises 15 residues. Germline V gives CDR1 MDHEN, CDR2 SYDVKM. The V and J ends lost 3 bases and 5 bases respectively, with 16 bases between them. CDR3 residues: CASSLTIRDSYGYTF. The CDR3 DNA reads TGTGCCAGCAGTTTGACTATTCGGGACTCTTATGGCTACACCTTC.